Below are 28 T cell receptor beta chains sequenced from a single sample in a study of T cell responses to AZD1222 COVID-19 vaccine. Only in-frame clones appear in the TCRdb table, and some are missing; sequencing was by immunoSEQ multiplex PCR. The profile shows 150,000 or so clones, approximately 92% of them singletons. Sequenced here: peripheral blood, sampled on day 0 of AZD1222 vaccination. These receptors all come from an adult in good health.

This sequence joins TRBV3-1 (or the pseudogene TRBV3-2) and TRBJ2-3, with 9 bases identical to TRBD2. Germline CDR1 LGHDT, CDR2 YNNKEL (reference sequence). The V and J ends lost 0 bases and 5 bases, in that order; junction bases with no gene match: 12. This CDR3 is 18 amino acids long. DNA for the CDR3: TGTGCCAGCAGCCAAGATAGCTTTGCGGGGGGGCCTGGAGATACGCAGTATTTT. As protein: CASSQDSFAGGPGDTQYF.

The genes are TRBV19 and TRBJ2-3; D is possibly TRBD1 (5 bases). The germline V gene has CDR1 LNHDA and CDR2 SQIVND (reference sequence). The V gene lost 1 base and the J gene lost 4 bases, with 6 bases spanning the gap. There are 13 residues in the CDR3. The DNA of the CDR3 is TGTGCCAGTAGTATAGGGGGCGCAGATACGCAGTATTTT. It translates to CASSIGGADTQYF.

CDR3 region: CASRSDRGKAFF. In nucleotides, the CDR3 is TGTGCCAGCAGGAGCGACAGGGGAAAAGCTTTCTTT. The J gene is TRBJ1-1, the V gene TRBV6-5; TRBD1 matches 8 bases. Germline V CDR1 and CDR2: MNHEY, SVGAGI. The CDR3 extends over 12 amino acids. V lost 6 bases and J lost 9; bases outside the gene matches: 6.

This chain uses TRBV5-1 with TRBJ1-4; 10 positions agree with TRBD1. Germline CDR1 reads SGHRS; CDR2 reads YFSETQ. J lost 8 bases, V lost 3 bases, and 4 bases had no gene match. The CDR3 is 14 amino acids. The chain's CDR3 is CASSWGQGREKLFF. CDR3 nucleotides: TGCGCCAGCAGCTGGGGACAGGGGAGGGAAAAACTGTTTTTT. Looking up the rest from reference TRBV5-1 and TRBJ1-4 gives the full variable domain: KAGVTQTPRYLIKTRGQQVTLSCSPISGHRSVSWYQQTPGQGLQFLFEYFSETQRNKGNFPGRFSGRQFSNSRSEMNVSTLELGDSALYLCASSWGQGREKLFFGSGTQLSVL.

This clone was seen a single time. Different DNA sequences within this sample yield the same CDR3. The gene calls are TRBV18 and TRBJ2-3; D gene ambiguous. This CDR3 region has 13 residues. Trimming removed 3 bases at V and 2 bases at J, with 6 bases between. CDR1 KGHSH and CDR2 LQKENI come from the germline V gene. DNA of the CDR3: TGTGCCAGCTCACCTCCAACCACAGATACGCAGTATTTT. Translating it yields CASSPPTTDTQYF. The entire variable domain, with the rest obtained from reference TRBV18 and TRBJ2-3, is as follows: NAGVMQNPRHLVRRRGQEARLRCSPMKGHSHVYWYRQLPEEGLKFMVYLQKENIIDESGMPKERFSAEFPKEGPSILRIQQVVRGDSAAYFCASSPPTTDTQYFGPGTRLTVL.

V gene TRBV18 combines with J gene TRBJ2-7; TRBD2 matches at 12 bases. The CDR3 extends over 16 amino acids. Trimming took 5 bases from V and 2 from J; bases not matched to a gene: 7. Germline assignment: CDR1 KGHSH and CDR2 LQKENI. For the CDR3, the DNA is TGTGCCAGCTCAACACTAGCGGGGGGTAAGACCTACGAGCAGTACTTC. This sequence encodes CASSTLAGGKTYEQYF. Full variable domain (outside the CDR3, taken from reference TRBV18 and TRBJ2-7): NAGVMQNPRHLVRRRGQEARLRCSPMKGHSHVYWYRQLPEEGLKFMVYLQKENIIDESGMPKERFSAEFPKEGPSILRIQQVVRGDSAAYFCASSTLAGGKTYEQYFGPGTRLTVT.

This rearrangement joins TRBV3-1 (or the pseudogene TRBV3-2) to TRBJ2-3; TRBD2 matches at 13 bases. Germline CDR1 LGHDT, CDR2 YNNKEL (reference sequence). The CDR3 spans 16 residues. The V and J ends lost 4 bases and 4 bases, in that order; junction bases with no gene match: 5. CDR3 loop: CASSRWTSGSADTQYF. CDR3 sequence (DNA): TGTGCCAGCAGCCGATGGACTAGCGGGAGCGCAGATACGCAGTATTTT.

The chain combines TRBV21-1 with TRBJ2-7; TRBD1, as called in the table, went unchecked against the DNA. TRBV21-1 is a pseudogene locus. The CDR3 sequence is 15 residues long. The CDR3 region has the DNA TGTGCCAGCAGCACCCGGACAGGGGCTCTTTCCGAGCAGTACTTC. Residues: CASSTRTGALSEQYF.

The genes are TRBV4-1 and TRBJ2-2; unclear D gene. CDR1 and CDR2 from the germline V gene are MGHRA and YSYEKL. V lost 5 bases and J 2 bases, leaving 15 bases between the germline ends. The CDR3 spans 16 residues. CDR3 loop: CASSGVGFLNTGELFF. CDR3 nucleotide sequence: TGCGCCAGCAGCGGTGTCGGGTTTTTAAACACCGGGGAGCTGTTTTTT.

V usage is TRBV6-2 or TRBV6-3 and J usage is TRBJ2-5; D ambiguous. Trimming removed 5 bases at V and 5 bases at J, with 15 bases between. Per germline, CDR1 MNHEY and CDR2 SVGEGT. CDR3 length: 14 residues. CDR3 coding DNA: TGTGCCAGCAGTCCCTCCCAGGCCGGCGAGACCCAGTACTTC. Protein: CASSPSQAGETQYF.

V usage is TRBV9 and J usage is TRBJ1-6; no definite D call. The CDR3 covers 13 residues. Trimming cost V 0 bases and J 8 bases, with 6 bases left between them. Germline CDR1 and CDR2: SGDLS and YYNGEE. In DNA form, the CDR3 reads TGTGCCAGCAGCGTAGGGTGGGATTCACCCCTCCACTTT. Translated, it gives CASSVGWDSPLHF.

This chain joins TRBV30 and TRBJ1-5, with TRBD1 as a possible D gene (5 bases). Trimming left V 4 bases short and J 4 bases short, with 14 bases between. Germline V lookup: CDR1 GTSNPN, CDR2 SVGIG (reference sequence). The CDR3 contains 14 residues. CDR3 DNA sequence: TGTGCCTGGACCATCCGGGACCGAAATCAGCCCCAGCATTTT. Translated, it gives CAWTIRDRNQPQHF.

This chain connects TRBV5-1 to TRBJ2-2; 7 nucleotides match TRBD1. The germline gives CDR1 SGHRS, CDR2 YFSETQ. The V gene end was trimmed by 4 bases and the J gene end by 3 bases; junction bases not matched to a gene: 6. The CDR3 length is 15 residues. The CDR3 sequence: CASSAQGLDTGELFF. The CDR3 nucleotides read TGCGCCAGCAGCGCACAGGGGCTGGACACCGGGGAGCTGTTTTTT.

This chain joins TRBV6-1 and TRBJ2-7; D gene unclear. V lost 3 bases to trimming and J lost 3 bases, with 12 bases between them. The germline CDR1 and CDR2 sequences are MNHNS and SASEGT. This CDR3 has 14 residues. The CDR3 bases are TGTGCCAGCAGTGAGATAGGCATGAACTACGAGCAGTACTTC. It translates to CASSEIGMNYEQYF.

The chain joins TRBV9 to TRBJ2-3, with 9 nucleotides matching TRBD2. The CDR3 length is 17 residues. With 4 bases clipped from V and 2 bases from J, the junction kept 11 bases outside the gene matches. Germline V gives CDR1 SGDLS, CDR2 YYNGEE. The CDR3 region has the DNA TGTGCCAGCAGCAAACGCGGGGGGGCCCTTAACACAGATACGCAGTATTTT. Its protein product is CASSKRGGALNTDTQYF.

This chain joins TRBV7-2 and TRBJ2-5; 9 bases agree with TRBD2. Losses at the gene ends were 1 base for V and 0 bases for J; bases not matched to a gene: 3. Germline V lookup: CDR1 SGHTA, CDR2 FQGNSA. The CDR3 is 16 amino acids. Here the CDR3 DNA reads TGTGCCAGCAGCTTAGTTATAGCGGGGGACCAAGAGACCCAGTACTTC. Translated: CASSLVIAGDQETQYF. Using reference TRBV7-2 and TRBJ2-5 for the parts outside the CDR3, the full variable domain is GAGVSQSPSNKVTEKGKDVELRCDPISGHTALYWYRQSLGQGLEFLIYFQGNSAPDKSGLPSDRFSAERTGGSVSTLTIQRTQQEDSAVYLCASSLVIAGDQETQYFGPGTRLLVL.

The chain has TRBV7-9 and TRBJ1-2; D is unclear. This CDR3 contains 12 residues. CDR1 and CDR2 from the germline V gene are SEHNR and FQNEAQ (reference sequence). V was trimmed by 1 base and J by 6 bases, leaving 6 bases between them. In nucleotides, the CDR3 is TGTGCCAGCAGCTTAGTTTCTGATGGCTACACCTTC. This sequence encodes CASSLVSDGYTF.

The genes are TRBV30 and TRBJ2-5; 11 bases line up with TRBD2. The germline V gene has CDR1 GTSNPN and CDR2 SVGIG (reference sequence). The length of the CDR3 is 16 residues. V lost 0 bases and J lost 4; bases outside the gene matches: 7. CDR3 coding DNA: TGTGCCTGGAGTGTTGGGCTAGCGGGGGGAGTAGAGACCCAGTACTTC. This codes for CAWSVGLAGGVETQYF.

The chain joins TRBV28 to TRBJ1-5; maybe TRBD1 (6 bases). This CDR3 comprises 18 residues. V lost 5 bases and J 2 bases, leaving 22 bases between the germline ends. Germline V gene sequence: CDR1 MDHEN, CDR2 SYDVKM. This CDR3 reads CASSPLSIRHRGNQPQHF. The DNA for the CDR3 is TGTGCCAGCAGTCCTTTGTCCATCCGGCACAGGGGCAATCAGCCCCAGCATTTT.

This chain links TRBV4-3 with TRBJ2-1; 16 positions match TRBD2. Germline V gene sequence: CDR1 LGHNA, CDR2 YSLEER. The CDR3 contains 20 residues. Germline trimming cut 4 bases from V and 7 bases from J; bases unmatched to any gene: 16. The CDR3 region is CASSRNPGLAGGPVGNEQFF. The CDR3 DNA reads TGCGCCAGCAGCCGGAACCCGGGACTAGCGGGGGGGCCGGTGGGGAATGAGCAGTTCTTC.

The chain links TRBV27 to TRBJ2-7; 7 bases are shared with TRBD2. Germline CDR1 reads MNHEY; CDR2 reads SMNVEV (reference sequence). With 3 bases clipped from V and 0 bases from J, the junction kept 5 bases outside the gene matches. The CDR3 is 15 residues long. CDR3 bases: TGTGCCAGCAGTTTCGCGGGGGTTGCCTCCTACGAGCAGTACTTC. This sequence encodes CASSFAGVASYEQYF.

This clone was picked up one time. This chain uses TRBV5-1 with TRBJ1-5; no definite D call. There are 15 residues in the CDR3. Trimming shortened V by 1 base and J by 0 bases, and 8 bases separated the two germline ends. Germline V CDR1 and CDR2: SGHRS, YFSETQ. The CDR3 reads CASSLNGNSNQPQHF. DNA of the CDR3: TGCGCCAGCAGCTTGAACGGGAATAGCAATCAGCCCCAGCATTTT.

This chain uses TRBV15 with TRBJ2-5; no firm D call. Germline V CDR1 and CDR2: LNHNV, YYDKDF (reference sequence). V was cut by 0 bases and J by 1 base, with 9 bases left in between. The CDR3 consists of 15 residues. The CDR3 bases are TGTGCCACCAGCAGAGATTTGGGCCCCCAAGAGACCCAGTACTTC. It yields the protein CATSRDLGPQETQYF. Variable domain in full (rest from reference TRBV15 and TRBJ2-5): DAMVIQNPRYQVTQFGKPVTLSCSQTLNHNVMYWYQQKSSQAPKLLFHYYDKDFNNEADTPDNFQSRRPNTSFCFLDIRSPGLGDTAMYLCATSRDLGPQETQYFGPGTRLLVL.

This CDR3 reads CASSLGEEREAFF. The CDR3 DNA reads as TGTGCCAGCAGCTTAGGGGAGGAAAGGGAAGCTTTCTTT. The gene calls are TRBV7-9 and TRBJ1-1; D unresolved. This CDR3 has 13 residues. Trimming pared 1 base from V and 8 bases from J, leaving 11 bases between. Germline assignment: CDR1 SEHNR and CDR2 FQNEAQ (reference sequence).

The V and J genes are TRBV11-2 and TRBJ1-2, with 9 nucleotides matching TRBD1. This CDR3 has 18 amino acids. Looked up from germline, CDR1 is SGHAT and CDR2 is FQNNGV. V lost 2 bases, J lost 3 bases, and 13 bases stayed unmatched. CDR3 amino acids: CASSLPSPGQGNDYGYTF. CDR3 in DNA: TGTGCCAGCAGCTTACCTAGCCCGGGACAGGGCAATGACTATGGCTACACCTTC.

The chain has TRBV7-9 and TRBJ2-1; D may match TRBD1 or TRBD2 (5 bases each). Germline values: CDR1 SEHNR, CDR2 FQNEAQ (reference sequence). The CDR3 covers 14 residues. Trimming stripped 3 bases from V and 9 bases from J, with 15 bases between. In nucleotides, the CDR3 is TGTGCCAGCAGCTTTGGGACCGGGGATGGTGAGCAGTTCTTC. Amino acids: CASSFGTGDGEQFF.

The gene calls are TRBV19 and TRBJ1-6; D gene unclear. Germline CDR1 and CDR2: LNHDA and SQIVND (reference sequence). The CDR3 runs to 14 residues. V dropped 4 bases and J dropped 7 bases, with 11 bases sitting between them. This CDR3 is CASSKDSGNSPLHF. CDR3 nucleotide sequence: TGTGCCAGTAGTAAGGATTCGGGGAATTCACCCCTCCACTTT.

This clone has a single count. J is TRBJ2-3 and V is TRBV29-1; 12 nucleotides line up with TRBD2. Per germline, CDR1 SQVTM and CDR2 ANQGSEA. The length of the CDR3 is 15 residues. The junction had 5 bases not matched to a gene; V was cut back by 5 bases and J by 2 bases. The DNA for the CDR3 is TGCAGCGTTCTCCTAGCGGGAGGGAACACAGATACGCAGTATTTT. This encodes CSVLLAGGNTDTQYF.